This TCR beta chain was sequenced in a study of blood T cells in healthy people across ages. The V and J ends lost 1 base and 9 bases respectively, with 10 bases between them. CDR1 MDHEN and CDR2 SYDVKM come from the germline V gene. This CDR3 is 13 amino acids long. Each donor had approximately 10 milliliters of peripheral blood drawn. Together with a sample-barcoded 5' primer, a J-beta primer mix was included in a second PCR lasting roughly 7 to 11 cycles. TCRdb independently ran MiXCR on the 5' RACE reads; one entry per CDR3 protein. The sample shows about 930,000 distinct CDR3 sequences, under 35% of them seen only once. These data were likewise used in another study, on T cells of mothers and their children. Turning to that study: Versus unrelated pairs, overlap was slightly higher in related mother-child pairs, without reaching significance.

This chain joins TRBV28 and TRBJ2-1; D is uncertain. This TCR was sampled from a woman in her thirties or forties in good health. The sequenced material came from blood. CDR3: CASSLSRVAEQFF. The CDR3 nucleotides are TGTGCCAGCAGTTTATCACGGGTTGCTGAGCAGTTCTTC.